Here is one TCR beta chain with its context. What this receptor recognizes is not known. One base away there is no much larger clone; base qualities are not given. Participants in the prospective study were aged roughly 18 to 89 years, lived in 24 United States geographic areas, and enrolled through a virtual design. In the prospective study, cohorts were assigned on the basis of participant-reported clinical history obtained from a screening survey and a study questionnaire. Recovered participants in ImmuneRACE Cohort 3 were defined by two consecutive negative NP/OP PCR tests, clearance by a healthcare professional, or resolution of symptoms. In the prospective study, whole blood, serum and a nasopharyngeal or oropharyngeal swab were collected from each participant by mobile phlebotomists. Additional blood draws and questionnaires over an approximately two-month period could optionally be provided by prospective study participants. Before DNA extraction, blood samples from the prospective study were shipped at room temperature or frozen.

These data come from a study of blood T cell repertoires in COVID-19 (dated by TCRdb to about 2020). In the study overall: Samples covering the acute and convalescent phases of COVID-19 were provided by collaborators in the United States, Italy and Spain. Where available, HLA class I and class II types were obtained from metadata supplied by the sample provider rather than from assay-based typing. The dataset comprised deeply sampled blood TCRbeta repertoires from subjects exposed to, actively infected with, or recovered from COVID-19. Sample metadata almost always included a de-identified subject ID, COVID-19 status, age in years and sex. The samples were drawn from two sources: the first 160 participants of the ongoing ImmuneRACE study, and 1,254 subjects contributed by 6 global collaborators. The repertoires were made available in a free public database intended to serve as a resource for research on the immune response to SARS-CoV-2. The material from the prospective study consisted of cDNA or gDNA derived from T cells, B-cell-depleted T cells, or PBMCs. Paper-wide results and their limitations: The quantity of clinical and demographic metadata differed by source and by participant and was supplied without curation.

V was cut back by 6 bases and J by 2 bases, leaving a gap of 17 bases between them. According to the germline V gene, CDR1 reads MDHEN and CDR2 reads SYDVKM. From the cysteine through the phenylalanine, the CDR3 covers 16 amino acids. Here the CDR3 DNA is all that survives: 48 bases in frame from base 1. TCRbeta CDR3 regions were amplified from genomic DNA by means of the immunoSEQ Assay, a bias-controlled multiplex PCR. Per the source publication's procedure: Within the assay, amplification of reference gene primers was used to estimate how many nucleated cells each sample contained. To quantify the absolute abundance of each unique TCRbeta CDR3 rearrangement, sequence reads were collapsed and filtered. For each sample, productive Simpson clonality was calculated as the square root of Simpson's diversity index across productive rearrangements. This immuneACCESS table, as held by TCRdb, lists in-frame sequences with V and J called but not all clones. Of the missing ones, under half trace to an unresolved V gene in checked studies; the others have no known cause. V and J calls and clone size are as listed in that table; D and trimming were resolved from the DNA. The sample yields 250,000 to 350,000 clones; roughly 88% were counted once. The ten largest clones add up to roughly 4% of the sample.

Here the chain combines TRBV28 and TRBJ1-3; matching of 6 bases hints at TRBD1 as the D gene. The sequence derives from a woman between 25 and 40 years old who had recovered from COVID-19. Specimen: PBMCs or T cells enriched from blood (not recorded which). The bases read TGTGCCAGCAGGACACCAGGGGTTTCGGCTGGAAACACCATATATTTT. Its translation reads: CASRTPGVSAGNTIYF.